One and the same sample provided the 4 T cell receptor beta chains below, sequenced in a study of PD-1 blockade in classical Hodgkin lymphoma. Sequencing was performed with immunoSEQ multiplex PCR; in TCRdb, only in-frame clones are kept and a portion is missing. This sample carries fewer than 5,000 clones, 67% of them seen once, and the ten largest clones take over 25%. Time point specified: cycle 4 day 1 (C4D1), after more than five weeks of nivolumab. All trial patients relapsed after autologous stem cell transplantation. The material sequenced was peripheral blood mononuclear cells (PBMCs), taken before the fourth cycle of nivolumab. These TCRs come from a human donor with classical Hodgkin lymphoma.

The J gene is TRBJ1-4, the V gene TRBV6-5; TRBD1 aligns across 9 bases. Trimming removed 5 bases from V and 7 bases from J; junction bases left unmatched: 8. The CDR3 covers 15 residues. CDR1 and CDR2 from the germline V gene are MNHEY and SVGAGI. CDR3 nucleotides: TGTGCCAGCAGTACACCGACAGGGGGGCGTGAAAAACTGTTTTTT. Protein product: CASSTPTGGREKLFF.

The chain recombines TRBV7-3 with TRBJ2-2; 15 nucleotides agree with TRBD2. Germline V lookup: CDR1 SGHTA, CDR2 FQGTGA. The J segment lost 5 bases and the V segment lost 5 bases, leaving 12 bases of the junction unmatched. This CDR3 has 19 amino acids. CDR3 DNA sequence: TGTGCCAGCAGCCCCCAACGGACTAGCGGGAGGGCGGGGACCGGGGAGCTGTTTTTT. It yields the protein CASSPQRTSGRAGTGELFF.

J is TRBJ1-5 and V is TRBV28, with a weak D call TRBD1 (5 bases). This CDR3 is built from 14 residues. Between the trimmed V and J ends, which lost 2 bases and 6 bases, there was a span of 11 bases. Germline values: CDR1 MDHEN, CDR2 SYDVKM. CDR3 nucleotides: TGTGCCAGCAGTTTACAGGGTGGTAGTCAGCCCCAGCATTTT. Translated, it gives CASSLQGGSQPQHF.

CDR3 coding DNA: TGTGCCAGCAGCTCGTCCATGGGTCAGCCCCAGCATTTT. It codes for CASSSSMGQPQHF. V is TRBV28 and J is TRBJ1-5, with D uncertain. The CDR3 extends over 13 amino acids. Deletions cut 6 bases from V and 6 bases from J, with 12 bases between. The germline CDR1 and CDR2 sequences are MDHEN and SYDVKM.